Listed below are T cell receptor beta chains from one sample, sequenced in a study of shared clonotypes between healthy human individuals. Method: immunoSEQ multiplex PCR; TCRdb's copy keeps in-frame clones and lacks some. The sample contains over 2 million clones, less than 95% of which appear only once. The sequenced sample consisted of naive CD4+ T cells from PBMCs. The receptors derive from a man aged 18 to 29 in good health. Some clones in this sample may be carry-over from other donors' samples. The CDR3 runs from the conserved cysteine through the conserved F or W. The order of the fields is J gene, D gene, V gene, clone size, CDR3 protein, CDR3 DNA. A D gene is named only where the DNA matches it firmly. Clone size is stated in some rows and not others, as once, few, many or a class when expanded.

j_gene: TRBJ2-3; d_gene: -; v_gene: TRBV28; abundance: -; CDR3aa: CASSLDQTDTQYF; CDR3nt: TGTGCCAGCAGTTTAGACCAGACAGATACGCAGTATTTT
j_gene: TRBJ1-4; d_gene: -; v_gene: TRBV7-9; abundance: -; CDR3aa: CASSPMGGDEKLFF; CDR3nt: TGTGCCAGCAGCCCAATGGGGGGTGATGAAAAACTGTTTTTT
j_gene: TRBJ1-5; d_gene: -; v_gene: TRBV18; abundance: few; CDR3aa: CASSHSEGQPQHF; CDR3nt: TGTGCCAGCTCCCATTCAGAGGGTCAGCCCCAGCATTTT
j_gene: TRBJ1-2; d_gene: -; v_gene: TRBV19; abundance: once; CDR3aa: CASSIQGTYGYTF; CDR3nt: TGTGCCAGTAGTATTCAGGGAACCTATGGCTACACCTTC
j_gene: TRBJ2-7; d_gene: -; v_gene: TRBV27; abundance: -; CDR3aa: CASSLARGSYEQYF; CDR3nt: TGTGCCAGCAGTTTAGCGAGAGGCTCCTACGAGCAGTACTTC
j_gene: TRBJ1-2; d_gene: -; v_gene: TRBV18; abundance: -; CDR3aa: CASSPPGVDYGYTF; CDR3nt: TGTGCCAGCTCACCACCAGGGGTAGACTATGGCTACACCTTC
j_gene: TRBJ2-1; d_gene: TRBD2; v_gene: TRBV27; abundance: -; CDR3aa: CASSFPGGLHNEQFF; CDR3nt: TGTGCCAGCAGTTTCCCGGGAGGGCTCCACAATGAGCAGTTCTTC
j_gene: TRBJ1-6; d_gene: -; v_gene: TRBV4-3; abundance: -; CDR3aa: CASSPTPHRNSPLHF; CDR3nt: TGCGCCAGCAGCCCCACCCCCCACAGGAATTCACCCCTCCACTTT
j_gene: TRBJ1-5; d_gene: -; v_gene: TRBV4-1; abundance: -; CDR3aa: CASSQDIRGDYSNQPQHF; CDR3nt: TGCGCCAGCAGCCAAGATATCCGAGGGGATTATAGCAATCAGCCCCAGCATTTT
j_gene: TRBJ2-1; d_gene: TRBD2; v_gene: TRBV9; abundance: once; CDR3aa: CASSPIAGGPNEQFF; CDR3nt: TGTGCCAGCAGCCCTATAGCGGGAGGGCCCAATGAGCAGTTCTTC
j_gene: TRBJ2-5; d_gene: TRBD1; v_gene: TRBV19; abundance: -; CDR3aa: CASSIRGGRETQYF; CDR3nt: TGTGCCAGTAGTATTAGAGGGGGCAGAGAGACCCAGTACTTC
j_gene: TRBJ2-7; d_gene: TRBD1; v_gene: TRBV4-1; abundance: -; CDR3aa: CASSLQDRVGYEQYF; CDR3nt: TGCGCCAGCAGCCTTCAGGACAGGGTAGGATACGAGCAGTACTTC
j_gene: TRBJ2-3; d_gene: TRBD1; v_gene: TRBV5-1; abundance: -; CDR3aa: CASSSGTGGDTQYF; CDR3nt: TGCGCCAGCAGCAGCGGGACAGGGGGGGATACGCAGTATTTT
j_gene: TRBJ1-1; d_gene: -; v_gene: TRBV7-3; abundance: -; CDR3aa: CASSLTPLTNYPRTEAFF; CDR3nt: TGTGCCAGCAGCTTAACTCCCCTAACTAACTACCCTAGAACTGAAGCTTTCTTT
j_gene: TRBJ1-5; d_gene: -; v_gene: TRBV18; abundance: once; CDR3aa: CASSPDGPINQPQHF; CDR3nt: TGTGCCAGCTCACCAGACGGACCGATCAATCAGCCCCAGCATTTT
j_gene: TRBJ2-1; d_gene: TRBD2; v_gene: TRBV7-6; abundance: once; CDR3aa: CASSLAGGRDRGEQFF; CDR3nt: TGTGCCAGCAGCTTAGCCGGCGGGAGGGACAGAGGAGAGCAGTTCTTC
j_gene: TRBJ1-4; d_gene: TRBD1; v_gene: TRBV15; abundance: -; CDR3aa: CATTLGTVGSEKLFF; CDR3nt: TGTGCCACCACCCTGGGGACAGTTGGATCTGAAAAACTGTTTTTT
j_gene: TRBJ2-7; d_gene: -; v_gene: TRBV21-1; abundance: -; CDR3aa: CASSKGGAGPSYEQYF; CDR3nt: TGTGCCAGCAGCAAAGGAGGGGCGGGGCCGTCCTACGAGCAGTACTTC
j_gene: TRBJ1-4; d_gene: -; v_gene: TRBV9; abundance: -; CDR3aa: CASSGDIRGGLEKLFF; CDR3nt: TGTGCCAGCAGCGGCGATATCCGGGGCGGATTGGAAAAACTGTTTTTT
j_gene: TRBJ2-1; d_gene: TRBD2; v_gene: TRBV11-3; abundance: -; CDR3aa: CASSKDGLAATDEQFF; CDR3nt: TGTGCCAGCAGCAAGGACGGACTAGCGGCGACGGATGAGCAGTTCTTC
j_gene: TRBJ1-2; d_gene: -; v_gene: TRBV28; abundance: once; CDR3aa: CASSLVLRIYGYTF; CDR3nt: TGTGCCAGCAGTTTAGTCTTGAGGATCTATGGCTACACCTTC
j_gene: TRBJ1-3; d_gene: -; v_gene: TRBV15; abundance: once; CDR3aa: CATSTAVGGNTIYF; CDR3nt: TGTGCCACCAGCACGGCGGTAGGAGGAAACACCATATATTTT
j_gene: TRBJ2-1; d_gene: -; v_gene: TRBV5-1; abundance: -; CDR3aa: CASSLSGSSYNEQFF; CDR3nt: TGCGCCAGCAGCTTATCGGGAAGCTCCTACAATGAGCAGTTCTTC
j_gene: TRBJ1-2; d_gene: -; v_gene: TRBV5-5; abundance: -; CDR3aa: CASSFDGAPYGYTF; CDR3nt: TGTGCCAGCAGCTTCGATGGAGCTCCATATGGCTACACCTTC
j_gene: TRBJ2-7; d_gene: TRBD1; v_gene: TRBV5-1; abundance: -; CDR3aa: CASSLGQGYYEQYF; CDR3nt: TGCGCCAGCAGCTTGGGACAGGGTTACTACGAGCAGTACTTC
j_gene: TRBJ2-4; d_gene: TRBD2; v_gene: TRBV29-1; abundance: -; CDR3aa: CSVEVAGRGNIQYF; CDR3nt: TGCAGCGTGGAGGTAGCGGGGCGAGGAAACATTCAGTACTTC
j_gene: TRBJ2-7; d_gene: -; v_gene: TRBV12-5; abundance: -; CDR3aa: CASGIGSGEQYF; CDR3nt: TGTGCTAGTGGTATTGGGAGCGGGGAGCAGTACTTC